The subject of this entry is one T cell receptor (beta chain). Trimming cost V 1 base and J 1 base, with 7 bases left between them. CDR1 is SEHNR and CDR2 is FQNEAQ in the germline V gene (reference sequence). This CDR3 contains 14 residues. TCRdb reprocessed the 5' RACE reads via MiXCR and lists one record per CDR3 protein. The sample yields 7,000 or so distinct CDR3 sequences, about three quarters seen once. Cells sorted as Tregs were CD4+, CD25+ and CD127-/low. The receptor comes from a female donor with breast cancer. The sample was tumor-infiltrating Tregs sorted from the breast tumor. The J gene is TRBJ1-1, the V gene TRBV7-9, with D unclear. CDR3 bases: TGTGCCAGCAGCTTAGGGGTCGGGAACACTGAAGCTTTCTTT. Its translation is CASSLGVGNTEAFF.